This T cell receptor beta chain was sequenced in a study of blood T cell repertoires in COVID-19. At the level of the study: Collection of acute and convalescent COVID-19 samples took place in the United States, Italy and Spain. The analysed material was cDNA or gDNA that came from T cells, B-cell-depleted T cells, or PBMCs.

Seattle patients were enrolled during active infection and followed longitudinally. The data were produced by immunoSEQ multiplex PCR, yet TCRdb's version contains in-frame clones alone and is incomplete. The data contain roughly 52,000 clones, over 80% of them singletons. Trimming took off 5 bases at V and 8 bases at J, with 15 bases between the two ends. The CDR3 is 13 amino acids. The source material was peripheral blood. The TCR sequence derives from a man aged 40-49 years with COVID-19, enrolled during active disease. The chain employs TRBV12-3 or TRBV12-4 and TRBJ1-2; D remains ambiguous. The CDR3 region has the DNA TGTGCCAGCAGTCCCGACGGCTTCGGGGGCTACACCTTC. Its protein is CASSPDGFGGYTF.